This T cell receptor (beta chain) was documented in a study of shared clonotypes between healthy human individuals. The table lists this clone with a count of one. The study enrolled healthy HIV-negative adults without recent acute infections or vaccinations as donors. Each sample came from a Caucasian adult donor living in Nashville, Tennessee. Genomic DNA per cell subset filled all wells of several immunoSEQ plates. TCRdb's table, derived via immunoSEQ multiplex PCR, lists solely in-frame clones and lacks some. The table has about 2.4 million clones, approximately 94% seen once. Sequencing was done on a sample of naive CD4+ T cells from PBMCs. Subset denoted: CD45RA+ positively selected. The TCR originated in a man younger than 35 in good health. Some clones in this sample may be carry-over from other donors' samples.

For the CDR3, the DNA is TGCAGCGTGGGATTGACCGGGACCCTGGGGTACAATGAGCAGTTCTTC. Protein sequence: CSVGLTGTLGYNEQFF. The genes are TRBV29-1 and TRBJ2-1; D might be TRBD1 or TRBD2, each matching 5 bases. The CDR3 length is 16 residues. The ends were cut back, 6 bases at V and 4 bases at J, with 22 bases in the middle. Looked up from germline, CDR1 is SQVTM and CDR2 is ANQGSEA.